Reported below is one T cell receptor (beta chain). This specimen includes other DNA sequences encoding the same CDR3. Study processing details: How many nucleated cells were present was estimated from reference gene primer amplification. Using immunoSEQ multiplex PCR, the repertoire was profiled, and TCRdb retains in-frame clones only, with some absent. V and J calls and clone size are as listed in that table; D and trimming were resolved from the DNA. Among a few hundred thousand clones listed, roughly 90% were seen once. This sample is drawn from a study of blood T cell repertoires in COVID-19. Overall study: Researchers got acute and convalescent COVID-19 samples from the United States, Italy and Spain.

Sequencing was carried out using peripheral blood. The TCR sequence derives from a woman aged 55-70 years with acute or convalescent COVID-19.

CDR3 in amino acids: CASSGTGGETQYF. CDR3 DNA: TGTGCCAGCTCCGGGACAGGCGGAGAGACCCAGTACTTC. This sequence joins TRBV18 and TRBJ2-5; 8 bases align to TRBD1. Losses at the gene ends were 6 bases for V and 4 bases for J; bases not matched to a gene: 4. In germline, CDR1 is KGHSH, CDR2 LQKENI. This CDR3 contains 13 residues.